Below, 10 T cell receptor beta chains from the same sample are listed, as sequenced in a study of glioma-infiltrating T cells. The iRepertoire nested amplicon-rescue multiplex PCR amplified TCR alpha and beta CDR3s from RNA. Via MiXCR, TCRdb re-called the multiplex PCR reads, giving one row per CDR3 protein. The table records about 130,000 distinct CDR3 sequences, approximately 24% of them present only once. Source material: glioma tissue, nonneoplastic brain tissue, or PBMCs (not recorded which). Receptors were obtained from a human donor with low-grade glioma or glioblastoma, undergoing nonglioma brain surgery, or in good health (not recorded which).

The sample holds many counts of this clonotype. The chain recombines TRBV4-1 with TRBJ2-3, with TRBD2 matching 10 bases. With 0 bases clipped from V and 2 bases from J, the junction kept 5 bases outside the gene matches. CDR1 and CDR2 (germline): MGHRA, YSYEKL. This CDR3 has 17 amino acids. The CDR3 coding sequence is TGCGCCAGCAGCCAAGATCGGACTAGCGGCTCCACAGATACGCAGTATTTT. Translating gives CASSQDRTSGSTDTQYF.

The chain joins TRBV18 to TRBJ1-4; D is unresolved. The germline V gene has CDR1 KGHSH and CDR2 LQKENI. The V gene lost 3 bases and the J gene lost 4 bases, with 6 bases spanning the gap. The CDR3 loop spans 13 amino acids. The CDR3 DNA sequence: TGTGCCAGCTCACCGGGATTTAATGAAAAACTGTTTTTT. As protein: CASSPGFNEKLFF.

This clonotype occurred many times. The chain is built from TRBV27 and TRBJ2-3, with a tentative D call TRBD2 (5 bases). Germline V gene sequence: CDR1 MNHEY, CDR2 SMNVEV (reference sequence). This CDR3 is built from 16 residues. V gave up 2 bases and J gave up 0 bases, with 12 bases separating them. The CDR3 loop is CASSLGLAISTDTQYF. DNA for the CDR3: TGTGCCAGCAGTTTAGGTCTAGCCATTAGCACAGATACGCAGTATTTT.

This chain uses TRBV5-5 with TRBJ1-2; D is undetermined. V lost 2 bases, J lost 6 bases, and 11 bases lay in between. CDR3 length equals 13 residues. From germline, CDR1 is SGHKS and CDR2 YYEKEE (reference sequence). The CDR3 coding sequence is TGTGCCAGCAGCTTTAGGGAGGCGGATGGCTACACCTTC. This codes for CASSFREADGYTF. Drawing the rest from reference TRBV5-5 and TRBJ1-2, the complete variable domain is DAGVTQSPTHLIKTRGQQVTLRCSPISGHKSVSWYQQVLGQGPQFIFQYYEKEERGRGNFPDRFSARQFPNYSSELNVNALLLGDSALYLCASSFREADGYTFGSGTRLTVV.

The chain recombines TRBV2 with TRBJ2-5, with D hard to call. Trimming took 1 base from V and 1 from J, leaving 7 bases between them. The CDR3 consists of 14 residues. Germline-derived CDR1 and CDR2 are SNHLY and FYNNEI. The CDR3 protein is CASSEGAVQETQYF. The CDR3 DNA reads TGTGCCAGCAGTGAAGGGGCAGTCCAAGAGACCCAGTACTTC.

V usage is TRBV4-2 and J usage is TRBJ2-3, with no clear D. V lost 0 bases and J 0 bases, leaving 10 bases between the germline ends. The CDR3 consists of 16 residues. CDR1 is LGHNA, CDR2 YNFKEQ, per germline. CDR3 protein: CASSQDYSSSTDTQYF. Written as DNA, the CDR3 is TGTGCCAGCAGCCAAGATTACAGCTCTAGCACAGATACGCAGTATTTT.

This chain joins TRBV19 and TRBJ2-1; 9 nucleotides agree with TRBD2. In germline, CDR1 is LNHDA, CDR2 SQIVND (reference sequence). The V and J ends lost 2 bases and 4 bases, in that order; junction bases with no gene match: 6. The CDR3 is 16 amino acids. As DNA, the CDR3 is TGTGCCAGTAGTATAATTGGCGGGGGGGCTTACAATGAGCAGTTCTTC. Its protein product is CASSIIGGGAYNEQFF.

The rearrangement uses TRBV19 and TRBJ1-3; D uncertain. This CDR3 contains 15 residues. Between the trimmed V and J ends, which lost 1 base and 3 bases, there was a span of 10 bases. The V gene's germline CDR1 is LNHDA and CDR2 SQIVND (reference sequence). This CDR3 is CASSIGGKIGNTIYF. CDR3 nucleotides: TGTGCCAGTAGTATAGGAGGGAAAATTGGAAACACCATATATTTT.

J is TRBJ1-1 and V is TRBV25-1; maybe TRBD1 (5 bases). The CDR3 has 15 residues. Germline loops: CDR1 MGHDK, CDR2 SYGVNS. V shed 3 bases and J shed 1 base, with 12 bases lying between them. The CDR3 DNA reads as TGTGCCAGCAGTGATTCGGGACGGGGGAACACTGAAGCTTTCTTT. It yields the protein CASSDSGRGNTEAFF.

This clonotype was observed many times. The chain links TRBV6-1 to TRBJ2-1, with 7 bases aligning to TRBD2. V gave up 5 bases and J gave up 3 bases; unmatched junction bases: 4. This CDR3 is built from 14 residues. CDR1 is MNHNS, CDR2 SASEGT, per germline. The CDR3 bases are TGTGCCAGCAGTCCTAGCGGAAACTACAATGAGCAGTTCTTC. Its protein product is CASSPSGNYNEQFF.